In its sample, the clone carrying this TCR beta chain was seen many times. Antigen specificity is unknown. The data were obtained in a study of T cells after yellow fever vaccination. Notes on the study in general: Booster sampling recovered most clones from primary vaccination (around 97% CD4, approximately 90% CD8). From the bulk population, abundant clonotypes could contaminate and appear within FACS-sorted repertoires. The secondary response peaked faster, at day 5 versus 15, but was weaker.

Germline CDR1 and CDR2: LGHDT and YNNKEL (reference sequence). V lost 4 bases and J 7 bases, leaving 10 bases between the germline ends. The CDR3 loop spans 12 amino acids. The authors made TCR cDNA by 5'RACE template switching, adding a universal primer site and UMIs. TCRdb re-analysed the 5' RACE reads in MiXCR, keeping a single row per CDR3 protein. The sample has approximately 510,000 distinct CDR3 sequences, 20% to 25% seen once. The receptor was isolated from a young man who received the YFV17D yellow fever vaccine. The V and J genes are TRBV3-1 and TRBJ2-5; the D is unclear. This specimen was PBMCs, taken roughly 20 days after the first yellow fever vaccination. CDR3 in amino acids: CASSPTERTQYF. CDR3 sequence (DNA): TGTGCCAGCAGCCCTACAGAAAGGACCCAGTACTTC.